The 30 T cell receptor beta chains below come from one sample, sequenced in a study of cytomegalovirus exposure and HLA in healthy donors. A multiplex PCR was run with 60 Vbeta primers and 13 Jbeta primers. The table came from immunoSEQ multiplex PCR; TCRdb's copy has only in-frame clones and leaves some out. The sample comprises about 130,000 clones, approximately 77% of which are singletons, and around 2% rests with the top ten. Sequenced: PBMCs. The receptor source for this set is a man in his thirties or forties in good health and CMV-seronegative.

CDR3 residues: CASRGRGGDTEAFF. Here the CDR3 DNA reads TGTGCCAGCAGAGGAAGAGGAGGGGACACTGAAGCTTTCTTT. The V call is TRBV2, the J call TRBJ1-1; D is perhaps TRBD1 (5 bases). Deletions cut 6 bases from V and 3 bases from J, with 14 bases between. This CDR3 region has 14 residues. Per the germline V gene, CDR1 is SNHLY and CDR2 is FYNNEI. Full variable domain (missing parts from reference TRBV2 and TRBJ1-1): EPEVTQTPSHQVTQMGQEVILRCVPISNHLYFYWYRQILGQKVEFLVSFYNNEISEKSEIFDDQFSVERPDGSNFTLKIRSTKLEDSAMYFCASRGRGGDTEAFFGQGTRLTVV.

V usage is TRBV30 and J usage is TRBJ2-7; D may be TRBD2 (5 bases). Between the trimmed V and J ends, which lost 5 bases and 0 bases, there was a span of 14 bases. CDR1 and CDR2 from the germline V gene are GTSNPN and SVGIG (reference sequence). The CDR3 contains 14 residues. The CDR3 is CAWADYPNSYEQYF. Written as DNA, the CDR3 is TGTGCCTGGGCCGACTACCCGAACTCCTACGAGCAGTACTTC.

The V call is TRBV6-5, the J call TRBJ2-3; 13 bases fit TRBD2. V lost 4 bases, J lost 4 bases, and 2 bases stayed unmatched. CDR3 length: 15 residues. Germline V gene data show CDR1 as MNHEY and CDR2 as SVGAGI. The CDR3 DNA sequence: TGTGCCAGCAGTTCGGGACTAGCGGGACCAGATACGCAGTATTTT. This gives the protein CASSSGLAGPDTQYF.

V is TRBV9 and J is TRBJ2-7; D ambiguous. The CDR3 totals 14 residues. In germline, CDR1 is SGDLS, CDR2 YYNGEE. The ends were cut back, 0 bases at V and 2 bases at J, with 9 bases in the middle. CDR3 sequence (DNA): TGTGCCAGCAGCGTAGGGAGCGACCCCTACGAGCAGTACTTC. It is translated as CASSVGSDPYEQYF.

J is TRBJ2-7 and V is TRBV6-6; the match to TRBD2 covers 12 bases. V shed 3 bases and J 1 base; nucleotides not matched to a gene: 4. CDR1 is MNHNY, CDR2 SVGAGI, per germline (reference sequence). This CDR3 has 16 residues. The CDR3 DNA reads TGTGCCAGCAGTTATGGACTAGCGGGGATTTCCTACGAGCAGTACTTC. It is translated as CASSYGLAGISYEQYF.

The rearrangement joins TRBV20-1 to TRBJ2-1, with 7 bases fitting TRBD1. CDR1 and CDR2 from the germline V gene are DFQATT and SNEGSKA (reference sequence). The CDR3 extends over 11 amino acids. The V segment lost 5 bases and the J segment 9 bases; nucleotides outside the gene matches: 4. CDR3 bases: TGCAGTGCTCAGACAGGGATTGAGCAGTTCTTC. This sequence encodes CSAQTGIEQFF.

The chain joins TRBV6-5 to TRBJ2-7; TRBD2 agrees at 9 bases. The CDR3 is 15 residues long. Germline assignment: CDR1 MNHEY and CDR2 SVGAGI. Trimming cost V 0 bases and J 4 bases; bases outside gene matches: 4. CDR3 nucleotides: TGTGCCAGCAGTTACTCTCCTAGCGGGAAGTACGAGCAGTACTTC. As protein: CASSYSPSGKYEQYF.

The chain recombines TRBV19 with TRBJ2-5; TRBD2 matches at 7 bases. The CDR3 runs to 16 residues. J gave up 5 bases and V 3 bases, and 12 bases lay outside the gene matches. Per germline, CDR1 LNHDA and CDR2 SQIVND (reference sequence). The CDR3 loop is CASSIGALRERETQYF. In nucleotides, the CDR3 is TGTGCCAGTAGTATTGGGGCTTTGCGGGAGCGGGAGACCCAGTACTTC.

The rearrangement uses TRBV5-1 and TRBJ1-2; tentatively, D is TRBD1 (6 bases). The CDR3 loop spans 14 amino acids. Per the germline V gene, CDR1 is SGHRS and CDR2 is YFSETQ. The germline V and J ends were trimmed by 4 bases and 1 base, with 11 bases remaining between them. CDR3 amino acids: CASSPGQFNYGYTF. The CDR3 nucleotides are TGCGCCAGCAGCCCCGGACAGTTTAACTATGGCTACACCTTC.

V usage is TRBV5-1 and J usage is TRBJ2-1, with 13 bases matching TRBD2. J gave up 1 base and V 3 bases, and 1 base lay outside the gene matches. The CDR3 length is 16 residues. Germline V CDR1 and CDR2: SGHRS, YFSETQ. The CDR3 coding sequence is TGCGCCAGCAGCTGGACTAGCGGGGGATCCTACAATGAGCAGTTCTTC. This codes for CASSWTSGGSYNEQFF.

The chain couples TRBV5-6 to TRBJ2-7; D is possibly TRBD1 (6 bases). CDR1 SGHDT and CDR2 YYEEEE come from the germline V gene. The CDR3 extends over 13 amino acids. Trimming removed 1 base from V and 2 bases from J, with 7 bases in between. The CDR3: CASSLWTAYEQYF. The CDR3, as DNA: TGTGCCAGCAGCTTGTGGACAGCCTACGAGCAGTACTTC.

The CDR3 sequence: CASQALNTGELFF. CDR3 DNA: TGCGCCAGTCAGGCTCTGAACACCGGGGAGCTGTTTTTT. The V gene is TRBV4-1, the J gene TRBJ2-2; D is unclear. V lost 9 bases, J lost 1 base, and 9 bases lay in between. The CDR3 is 13 amino acids. Germline V gene sequence: CDR1 MGHRA, CDR2 YSYEKL.

V and J are TRBV4-1 and TRBJ1-3; D remains unclear. Germline CDR1 reads MGHRA; CDR2 reads YSYEKL. The CDR3 length is 14 residues. V dropped 4 bases and J dropped 0 bases, with 7 bases sitting between them. The CDR3 sequence: CASSRQDSGNTIYF. The CDR3, as DNA: TGCGCCAGCAGCCGCCAGGACTCTGGAAACACCATATATTTT.

The CDR3 region has the DNA TGTGCCAGCAGCTTAGCTTTGGGGACTAGCGGAACCTACGAGCAGTACTTC. As protein: CASSLALGTSGTYEQYF. The chain is built from TRBV11-2 and TRBJ2-7; 11 bases are a match to TRBD2. The CDR3 loop spans 17 amino acids. Trimming cost V 1 base and J 2 bases; bases outside gene matches: 7. Germline-derived CDR1 and CDR2 are SGHAT and FQNNGV.

The CDR3 loop reads CASSHLTGSYYEQYF. The DNA for the CDR3 is TGTGCCAGCAGCCATCTGACAGGAAGCTACTACGAGCAGTACTTC. J is TRBJ2-5 and V is TRBV14; TRBD1 might be the D (6 bases). The closer fit of TRBJ2-7 to the DNA end suggests the J call may be wrong. CDR1 and CDR2 from the germline V gene are SGHDN and FVKESK. The CDR3 runs to 15 residues.

Worth noting for this clone: Mismatch with germline at one junction end may stem from a read error. The chain carries TRBV7-7 and TRBJ2-3; 15 bases align to TRBD2. This CDR3 is built from 15 residues. Germline V gene sequence: CDR1 SSHAT, CDR2 FNYEAQ (reference sequence). DNA of the CDR3: TGTGCTAGCAGCCCGGGACTAGCGGGAGGAGATACGCAGTATTTT. Amino acid sequence: CASSPGLAGGDTQYF.

The rearrangement uses TRBV19 and TRBJ2-1, with 10 bases lining up with TRBD2. Germline V gene sequence: CDR1 LNHDA, CDR2 SQIVND (reference sequence). This CDR3 comprises 14 residues. V dropped 7 bases and J dropped 8; count of bases not matched to a gene: 8. The CDR3 is CASTPGLASDEQFF. The CDR3 DNA sequence: TGTGCCAGTACCCCGGGACTAGCGAGCGATGAGCAGTTCTTC.

J is TRBJ1-4 and V is TRBV6-4; 10 bases line up with TRBD1. CDR3 length equals 16 residues. Germline CDR1 is MRHNA and CDR2 is SNTAGT. V lost 4 bases and J lost 5; bases outside the gene matches: 7. The CDR3 is CASSAGPGQGNEKLFF. The CDR3 bases are TGTGCCAGCAGTGCCGGCCCGGGACAGGGGAATGAAAAACTGTTTTTT.

V is TRBV11-2 and J is TRBJ2-1; the D gene is possibly TRBD2 (5 bases). Germline CDR1 and CDR2: SGHAT and FQNNGV. The CDR3 is made up of 16 amino acids. V was clipped by 1 base and J by 4 bases, with 14 bases between them. CDR3 nucleotide sequence: TGTGCCAGCAGCTTAGGTAGGAGGTGGGAATACAATGAGCAGTTCTTC. Amino acids: CASSLGRRWEYNEQFF. The whole variable domain, filled in from reference TRBV11-2 and TRBJ2-1, reads EAGVAQSPRYKIIEKRQSVAFWCNPISGHATLYWYQQILGQGPKLLIQFQNNGVVDDSQLPKDRFSAERLKGVDSTLKIQPAKLEDSAVYLCASSLGRRWEYNEQFFGPGTRLTVL.

This chain joins TRBV7-9 and TRBJ2-3; 7 nucleotides line up with TRBD2. J lost 2 bases, V lost 5 bases, and 10 bases had no gene match. Germline V lookup: CDR1 SEHNR, CDR2 FQNEAQ (reference sequence). The CDR3 loop spans 16 amino acids. CDR3 coding DNA: TGTGCCAGCAGCCCCCCCCCACTAGCGCCCACAGATACGCAGTATTTT. As protein: CASSPPPLAPTDTQYF.

This clone is a singleton in its sample. CDR3 nucleotide sequence: TGTGCCAGCAGCCAAGGTCTCGGGACTAGTGGGTTCTACGAGCAGTACTTC. This translates into CASSQGLGTSGFYEQYF. The chain combines TRBV4-2 with TRBJ2-7, with TRBD2 identical over 8 bases. The CDR3 is made up of 17 amino acids. Germline V CDR1 and CDR2: LGHNA, YNFKEQ. The J segment lost 3 bases and the V segment lost 1 base, leaving 11 bases of the junction unmatched.

The chain joins TRBV15 to TRBJ2-7; the match to TRBD1 covers 11 bases. The CDR3 has 16 residues. The germline CDR1 and CDR2 sequences are LNHNV and YYDKDF (reference sequence). J lost 4 bases, V lost 0 bases, and 5 bases had no gene match. The CDR3 coding sequence is TGTGCCACCAGCAGAGAGCACGGGACAGGGGGGTACGAGCAGTACTTC. Translating gives CATSREHGTGGYEQYF.

As to this clone: A read error may account for a junction end that differs from germline. The chain links TRBV6-7 to TRBJ2-7; no definite D call. TRBV6-7 is an ORF, and what it does is uncertain. The CDR3 covers 14 residues. CDR3 residues: CDSSYSTQYYEQYF. The CDR3 coding sequence is TGTGACAGCAGTTACTCGACACAATACTACGAGCAGTACTTC.

The rearrangement links TRBV19 to TRBJ2-1, with 8 bases fitting TRBD2. Germline V CDR1 and CDR2: LNHDA, SQIVND (reference sequence). Trimming cost V 6 bases and J 3 bases; bases outside gene matches: 4. The CDR3 consists of 14 residues. CDR3 sequence: CASRLAGYYNEQFF. Written as DNA, the CDR3 is TGTGCCAGTAGGTTAGCGGGGTACTACAATGAGCAGTTCTTC.

The sample holds a few counts of this clone. The rearrangement links TRBV10-3 to TRBJ2-2, with TRBD2 matching over 8 bases. The CDR3 has 15 residues. The V gene's germline CDR1 is ENHRY and CDR2 SYGVKD. Trimming at V came to 11 bases and at J to 2 bases, leaving 10 bases not matched to a gene. Here the CDR3 reads CAGGTTSVNTGELFF. The CDR3 nucleotides are TGTGCCGGAGGTACGACTAGCGTCAACACCGGGGAGCTGTTTTTT.

As to this clone: Given the absence of the conserved phenylalanine or tryptophan at the CDR3 end, a read error is likely. The limits of the CDR3 on the DNA are not certain, so only TCRdb's listed CDR3 is given. The rearrangement uses TRBV7-2 and TRBJ2-7; the tabulated D call, TRBD2, remains unverified against the DNA. The CDR3 length equals 8 residues, ends included. The V gene's germline CDR1 is SGHTA and CDR2 FQGNSA. CDR3: CASPRRCG.

The genes are TRBV5-1 and TRBJ2-5; 8 nucleotides agree with TRBD1. With 0 bases clipped from V and 11 bases from J, the junction kept 9 bases outside the gene matches. This CDR3 contains 14 residues. Germline V CDR1 and CDR2: SGHRS, YFSETQ. DNA for the CDR3: TGCGCCAGCAGCTTGGGCCTACAGGGGGGAGAGCAGTACTTC. Translating gives CASSLGLQGGEQYF.

The chain employs TRBV7-9 and TRBJ1-3, with 9 bases that match TRBD1. The CDR3 runs to 16 residues. CDR1 is SEHNR and CDR2 is FQNEAQ in the germline V gene (reference sequence). V lost 5 bases and J lost 3; bases outside the gene matches: 8. DNA of the CDR3: TGTGCCAGCAGCAAACTACAGGGGGCGCGTGGAAACACCATATATTTT. As protein: CASSKLQGARGNTIYF.

The chain uses TRBV7-2 and TRBJ2-7, with 12 nucleotides matching TRBD2. V shed 4 bases and J 5 bases; nucleotides not matched to a gene: 6. Per the germline V gene, CDR1 is SGHTA and CDR2 is FQGNSA. CDR3 size: 15 residues. The CDR3 sequence: CASSSRTSGNNEQYF. The DNA for the CDR3 is TGTGCCAGCAGCTCCCGGACTAGCGGGAACAACGAGCAGTACTTC.

The chain employs TRBV2 and TRBJ2-7; 15 bases match TRBD2. CDR1 is SNHLY, CDR2 FYNNEI, per germline. V shed 6 bases and J 6 bases; nucleotides not matched to a gene: 6. This CDR3 comprises 15 residues. The DNA of the CDR3 is TGTGCCAGCAGAGGACTAGCGGGAGGGCCTCCCGAGCAGTACTTC. Amino acid sequence: CASRGLAGGPPEQYF.